The 32 T cell receptor beta chains in this list originate from one sample, sequenced in a study of blood T cell repertoires in COVID-19. Assay: immunoSEQ multiplex PCR; the TCRdb copy retains only in-frame clones and omits some. The sample includes approximately 250,000 clones, about 89% of them seen just once. Sequencing was performed on peripheral blood. The receptors stem from a woman in her sixties who had recovered from COVID-19.

Turning to this clone: The sample holds other DNA sequences that translate to the same CDR3. The rearrangement joins TRBV7-9 to TRBJ2-7; 8 bases match TRBD1. V was clipped by 5 bases and J by 4 bases; unmatched bases: 1. There are 12 residues in the CDR3. From germline, CDR1 is SEHNR and CDR2 FQNEAQ (reference sequence). The CDR3 loop is CASSRTGYEQYF. CDR3 nucleotides: TGTGCCAGCAGCCGGACAGGGTACGAGCAGTACTTC.

The chain joins TRBV9 to TRBJ2-7; 8 bases map to TRBD2. Germline CDR1 is SGDLS and CDR2 is YYNGEE. The ends lost 0 bases at V and 7 bases at J; junction bases unmatched: 9. This CDR3 has 15 amino acids. The CDR3 is CASSVDSSGVWEQYF. In DNA, the CDR3 is TGTGCCAGCAGCGTAGATAGTAGCGGGGTGTGGGAGCAGTACTTC.

The chain is built from TRBV29-1 and TRBJ2-7; D is perhaps TRBD1 (5 bases). The germline V gene encodes CDR1 SQVTM and CDR2 ANQGSEA. The CDR3 covers 12 residues. Trimming cost V 2 bases and J 2 bases, with 7 bases left between them. CDR3 loop: CSVEWGTYEQYF. The CDR3 DNA is TGCAGCGTTGAATGGGGCACCTACGAGCAGTACTTC.

V and J are TRBV27 and TRBJ2-2; D is ambiguous. Per the germline V gene, CDR1 is MNHEY and CDR2 is SMNVEV (reference sequence). Trimming stripped 2 bases from V and 6 bases from J, with 7 bases between. The CDR3 covers 13 residues. The DNA for the CDR3 is TGTGCCAGCAGTTTAGCGACTCCCGGGGAGCTGTTTTTT. Its translation: CASSLATPGELFF.

J is TRBJ2-3 and V is TRBV10-3; tentative D call: TRBD2 (6 bases). CDR1 and CDR2 from the germline V gene are ENHRY and SYGVKD. This CDR3 contains 12 residues. V lost 7 bases to trimming and J lost 3 bases, with 8 bases between them. The CDR3 protein is CAITGGTDTQYF. The CDR3, as DNA: TGTGCCATCACCGGGGGTACAGATACGCAGTATTTT.

This clone has a handful of counts. The chain combines TRBV12-1 with TRBJ1-1; TRBD1 is the table's D call, not checked against the DNA. TRBV12-1 is classified as a pseudogene. The CDR3 consists of 15 residues. CDR3 coding DNA: TGTGCCAGCAGCTTCCCGACAGGGGATGGAACTGAAGCTTTCTTT. It yields the protein CASSFPTGDGTEAFF.

The rearrangement links TRBV18 to TRBJ1-6; D is ambiguous. Trimming took off 2 bases at V and 5 bases at J, with 10 bases between the two ends. From germline, CDR1 is KGHSH and CDR2 LQKENI. The CDR3 contains 15 residues. The CDR3 loop is CASSPSVRDNSPLHF. For the CDR3, the DNA is TGTGCCAGCTCACCATCGGTTCGGGATAATTCACCCCTCCACTTT.

The chain uses TRBV7-3 and TRBJ1-1; 8 nucleotides agree with TRBD1. The germline gives CDR1 SGHTA, CDR2 FQGTGA. The CDR3 is 13 amino acids. The V and J ends lost 5 bases and 4 bases, in that order; junction bases with no gene match: 3. CDR3 protein: CASSPGGSTEAFF. The DNA of the CDR3 is TGTGCCAGCAGCCCAGGGGGCTCCACTGAAGCTTTCTTT.

CDR3 nucleotide sequence: TGTGCCAGCAGCTTCAGGGGGCGCGAGGAGACCCAGTACTTC. Translating it yields CASSFRGREETQYF. The rearrangement links TRBV11-3 to TRBJ2-5; TRBD1 matches at 8 bases. V shed 3 bases and J 5 bases; nucleotides not matched to a gene: 5. Germline V CDR1 and CDR2: SGHNT, YENEEA. The CDR3 loop spans 14 amino acids. Full variable domain (remainder filled in from reference TRBV11-3 and TRBJ2-5): EAGVVQSPRYKIIEKKQPVAFWCNPISGHNTLYWYLQNLGQGPELLIRYENEEAVDDSQLPKDRFSAERLKGVDSTLKIQPAELGDSAVYLCASSFRGREETQYFGPGTRLLVL.

CDR3 DNA: TGTGCCAGCAGCCCCCCGGACAGGGGGGGCACTGAAGCTTTCTTT. This gives the protein CASSPPDRGGTEAFF. This chain uses TRBV5-4 with TRBJ1-1; 10 bases are shared with TRBD1. The CDR3 extends over 15 amino acids. Germline assignment: CDR1 SGHNT and CDR2 YYREEE (reference sequence). The V segment lost 4 bases and the J segment 4 bases; nucleotides outside the gene matches: 7.

The V and J genes are TRBV7-3 and TRBJ2-5, with 8 bases aligning to TRBD1. CDR3 size: 15 residues. With V trimmed by 4 bases and J by 1 base, 5 bases remained unmatched. Germline V gene sequence: CDR1 SGHTA, CDR2 FQGTGA. The CDR3 is CASSSTGAIQETQYF. The DNA for the CDR3 is TGTGCCAGCAGCTCGACAGGGGCCATCCAAGAGACCCAGTACTTC.

The rearrangement joins TRBV6-5 to TRBJ2-7; no clear D. The CDR3 spans 13 residues. The germline V gene encodes CDR1 MNHEY and CDR2 SVGAGI. Trimming cost V 0 bases and J 5 bases, with 8 bases left between them. The CDR3 region is CASSYSYVNEQYF. Written as DNA, the CDR3 is TGTGCCAGCAGTTACTCCTATGTCAACGAGCAGTACTTC.

The table lists this clone with a count of one. This chain joins TRBV3-1 (or the pseudogene TRBV3-2) and TRBJ1-3; TRBD1 matches at 10 bases. Germline V CDR1 and CDR2: LGHDT, YNNKEL (reference sequence). The CDR3 sequence is 14 residues long. V dropped 5 bases and J dropped 9; count of bases not matched to a gene: 7. The DNA of the CDR3 is TGTGCCAGCAGCAATCAGGGACAGGGGACCACCATATATTTT. Protein product: CASSNQGQGTTIYF.

The genes are TRBV10-3 and TRBJ1-1; the match to TRBD1 covers 7 bases. The CDR3 runs 17 residues. Germline-derived CDR1 and CDR2 are ENHRY and SYGVKD. J lost 1 base, V lost 0 bases, and 8 bases had no gene match. CDR3 in amino acids: CAISESIGGAGNTEAFF. CDR3 DNA: TGTGCCATCAGTGAGTCGATAGGGGGCGCGGGGAACACTGAAGCTTTCTTT.

CDR3 nucleotide sequence: TGTGCCAGCAGCTTTGGTCAGGGCGCGGACTATGGCTACACCTTC. Protein product: CASSFGQGADYGYTF. V is TRBV7-9 and J is TRBJ1-2, with a possible D match to TRBD1 (5 bases). The CDR3 extends over 15 amino acids. Germline loops: CDR1 SEHNR, CDR2 FQNEAQ (reference sequence). The V end lost 3 bases, the J end lost 3 bases, and 14 bases lay between the germline ends.

V and J are TRBV19 and TRBJ2-2, with a tentative D call TRBD2 (6 bases). Germline assignment: CDR1 LNHDA and CDR2 SQIVND (reference sequence). The V end lost 3 bases, the J end lost 4 bases, and 15 bases lay between the germline ends. The CDR3 consists of 16 residues. This chain's CDR3 is CASSIEARAGTGELFF. For the CDR3, the DNA is TGTGCCAGTAGTATTGAGGCCCGAGCGGGCACCGGGGAGCTGTTTTTT.

This clone showed up just a few times. This chain uses TRBV6-5 with TRBJ2-5; 7 nucleotides align to TRBD1. Germline lookup yields CDR1 MNHEY and CDR2 SVGAGI. CDR3 size: 16 residues. Trimming cost V 4 bases and J 2 bases; bases outside gene matches: 10. DNA of the CDR3: TGTGCCAGCAGTTTAGAGAGGGACAGAAAACAAGAGACCCAGTACTTC. As protein: CASSLERDRKQETQYF.

This clone came up once. The J gene is TRBJ2-2, the V gene TRBV5-4; 9 bases map to TRBD1. V shed 4 bases and J 1 base; nucleotides not matched to a gene: 8. Germline V lookup: CDR1 SGHNT, CDR2 YYREEE (reference sequence). The CDR3 loop spans 17 amino acids. Here the CDR3 DNA reads TGTGCCAGCAGCGCTGGGACAGGGATTGAGAACACCGGGGAGCTGTTTTTT. Its translation is CASSAGTGIENTGELFF. Based on the CDR3 plus reference TRBV5-4 and TRBJ2-2, the full variable domain is ETGVTQSPTHLIKTRGQQVTLRCSSQSGHNTVSWYQQALGQGPQFIFQYYREEENGRGNFPPRFSGLQFPNYSSELNVNALELDDSALYLCASSAGTGIENTGELFFGEGSRLTVL.

This sequence joins TRBV21-1 and TRBJ1-6; the DNA was not compared with TRBD1, the D call given in the table. TRBV21-1 is assigned pseudogene status. The CDR3 length is 17 residues. The CDR3 loop is CASSKWGTGGLDSPLHF. As DNA, the CDR3 is TGTGCCAGCAGCAAATGGGGGACAGGGGGTTTAGATTCACCCCTCCACTTT.

V usage is TRBV27 and J usage is TRBJ1-3, with TRBD1 as a possible D gene (6 bases). V lost 6 bases and J 1 base, leaving 19 bases between the germline ends. The CDR3 covers 17 residues. The germline gives CDR1 MNHEY, CDR2 SMNVEV (reference sequence). The CDR3 region has the DNA TGTGCCAGCAGCCCCAGGGGCGATTACATATCTGGAAACACCATATATTTT. This codes for CASSPRGDYISGNTIYF.

The chain couples TRBV28 to TRBJ1-1, with 8 bases aligning to TRBD1. V lost 5 bases and J lost 11; bases outside the gene matches: 19. Germline V gene data show CDR1 as MDHEN and CDR2 as SYDVKM. This CDR3 is 16 amino acids long. CDR3 in amino acids: CASSPISPDRGFVAFF. The DNA for the CDR3 is TGTGCCAGCAGTCCCATCTCGCCCGACAGGGGATTTGTGGCTTTCTTT. The full variable domain, in which reference TRBV28 and TRBJ1-1 provide the parts outside the CDR3, is DVKVTQSSRYLVKRTGEKVFLECVQDMDHENMFWYRQDPGLGLRLIYFSYDVKMKEKGDIPEGYSVSREKKERFSLILESASTNQTSMYLCASSPISPDRGFVAFFGQGTRLTVV.

The J gene is TRBJ2-7, the V gene TRBV19; 9 bases map to TRBD1. V trimming: 10 bases; J trimming: 5 bases; junction bases outside the gene matches: 6. The V gene's germline CDR1 is LNHDA and CDR2 SQIVND (reference sequence). The CDR3 is made up of 12 amino acids. CDR3 sequence reads: CATGTGLDEQYF. The CDR3 DNA is TGTGCCACGGGGACAGGGCTGGACGAGCAGTACTTC.

CDR3 bases: TGTGCCAGCAGTTACTGGGCGGACTTGGGCAATCAGCCCCAGCATTTT. This encodes CASSYWADLGNQPQHF. The chain links TRBV6-5 to TRBJ1-5; D gene uncertain. The CDR3 length is 16 residues. Germline CDR1 and CDR2: MNHEY and SVGAGI. The V end was cut by 1 base, the J end by 2 bases, with 12 bases between.

For the CDR3, the DNA is TGTGCCAGCAGTTTAGGCCAGGCCTCCGAAGCTTTCTTT. Encoded protein: CASSLGQASEAFF. The chain combines TRBV28 with TRBJ1-1; D is undetermined. The CDR3 consists of 13 residues. Germline-derived CDR1 and CDR2 are MDHEN and SYDVKM. Between the trimmed V and J ends, which lost 2 bases and 8 bases, there was a span of 12 bases.

The chain links TRBV10-3 to TRBJ1-2; D unclear. Between the trimmed V and J ends, which lost 11 bases and 1 base, there was a span of 20 bases. The germline V gene has CDR1 ENHRY and CDR2 SYGVKD. CDR3 length: 15 residues. The CDR3 sequence is CAAHEENSYNYGYTF. CDR3 coding DNA: TGTGCCGCCCACGAGGAGAACTCCTATAACTATGGCTACACCTTC.

This clone was counted once. This chain uses TRBV19 with TRBJ1-5; D is perhaps TRBD1 (6 bases). Trimming stripped 5 bases from V and 1 base from J, with 18 bases between. The CDR3 contains 17 residues. The V gene's germline CDR1 is LNHDA and CDR2 SQIVND (reference sequence). CDR3 loop: CASSGYPGHLSNQPQHF. As DNA, the CDR3 is TGTGCCAGTAGTGGTTATCCGGGACACTTGAGCAATCAGCCCCAGCATTTT.

J is TRBJ1-1 and V is TRBV3-1 (or the pseudogene TRBV3-2); weak D call: TRBD1 (5 bases). This CDR3 spans 14 amino acids. Per the germline V gene, CDR1 is LGHDT and CDR2 is YNNKEL (reference sequence). The germline V and J ends were trimmed by 1 base and 3 bases, with 9 bases remaining between them. The CDR3 spells CASSQVGGDTEAFF. In DNA, the CDR3 is TGTGCCAGCAGCCAAGTTGGGGGGGACACTGAAGCTTTCTTT.

The gene calls are TRBV7-8 and TRBJ2-7, with 8 bases aligning to TRBD1. With 4 bases clipped from V and 5 bases from J, the junction kept 10 bases outside the gene matches. The CDR3 is 15 residues long. Germline V lookup: CDR1 SGHVS, CDR2 FQNEAQ. The CDR3 DNA follows: TGTGCCAGCAGCTCCCCCGACAGGGGTACTCACGAGCAGTACTTC. Amino acids: CASSSPDRGTHEQYF.

The gene calls are TRBV7-9 and TRBJ1-6; D may be TRBD1 (6 bases). The germline CDR1 and CDR2 sequences are SEHNR and FQNEAQ (reference sequence). Deletions cut 5 bases from V and 6 bases from J, with 14 bases between. The CDR3 loop spans 15 amino acids. The CDR3 bases are TGTGCCAGCAGCGCACAGGGAGGGGGTAATTCACCCCTCCACTTT. Translated, it gives CASSAQGGGNSPLHF.

CDR3 bases: TGTGCCAGCAGCTTATCCAGCGCCGGCTACAATGAGCAGTTCTTC. Its protein product is CASSLSSAGYNEQFF. The chain employs TRBV7-2 and TRBJ2-1; D gene uncertain. Trimming stripped 2 bases from V and 3 bases from J, with 11 bases between. There are 15 residues in the CDR3. CDR1 is SGHTA, CDR2 FQGNSA, per germline.

V is TRBV7-2 and J is TRBJ2-5, with 15 nucleotides matching TRBD2. This CDR3 region has 16 residues. V trimming: 5 bases; J trimming: 8 bases; junction bases outside the gene matches: 9. CDR1 and CDR2 (germline): SGHTA, FQGNSA. The DNA of the CDR3 is TGTGCCAGCAGCACTCGGACTAGCGGGGGGGCTATAACCCAGTACTTC. Protein: CASSTRTSGGAITQYF.

The V gene is TRBV9, the J gene TRBJ2-7, with D tentatively TRBD1 (5 bases). Germline V CDR1 and CDR2: SGDLS, YYNGEE. The CDR3 extends over 14 amino acids. With 2 bases removed from V and 4 bases from J, the gap between germline ends came to 13 bases. CDR3 protein: CASSVGREPYEQYF. CDR3 sequence (DNA): TGTGCCAGCAGCGTCGGCAGGGAACCTTACGAGCAGTACTTC.